This passage covers 28 T cell receptor beta chains from one sample sequenced in a study of shared clonotypes between healthy human individuals. Assay: immunoSEQ multiplex PCR; the TCRdb copy retains only in-frame clones and omits some. The data show over a million clones, about 75% seen once. Material for sequencing was memory CD4+ T cells sorted from blood. Subset in this sample: CD45RA-negative fraction. These receptors all stem from a man younger than 35 in good health.

This chain connects TRBV5-5 to TRBJ1-5; D may be TRBD1 (5 bases). The CDR3 runs 14 residues. Germline values: CDR1 SGHKS, CDR2 YYEKEE (reference sequence). V was trimmed by 0 bases and J by 3 bases, leaving 7 bases between them. The CDR3 nucleotides are TGTGCCAGCAGCTTGGAAGGGGACAATCAGCCCCAGCATTTT. Amino acid sequence: CASSLEGDNQPQHF.

This clone was detected only once. This rearrangement joins TRBV19 to TRBJ2-7, with TRBD2 matching 9 bases. This CDR3 comprises 14 residues. Germline V lookup: CDR1 LNHDA, CDR2 SQIVND (reference sequence). V was clipped by 6 bases and J by 2 bases; unmatched bases: 5. The CDR3 DNA reads TGTGCCAGTAGCCCTAGCGGGGCTCCCTACGAGCAGTACTTC. Translated, it gives CASSPSGAPYEQYF.

Concerning this clone itself: Other DNA sequences in this specimen translate into the identical CDR3. The V call is TRBV29-1, the J call TRBJ1-2; possibly TRBD1 for D (5 bases). V was cut by 4 bases and J by 8 bases, with 8 bases left in between. The germline V gene has CDR1 SQVTM and CDR2 ANQGSEA. This CDR3 is built from 10 residues. The CDR3 DNA follows: TGCAGCGTTGGAGGGGAAGGCTACACCTTC. It translates to CSVGGEGYTF.

The sample holds one count of this clone. This chain joins TRBV5-4 and TRBJ1-2; no clear D gene. Germline values: CDR1 SGHNT, CDR2 YYREEE (reference sequence). Trimming removed 0 bases from V and 8 bases from J, with 11 bases in between. CDR3 length: 13 amino acids. This chain's CDR3 is CASSLAEIVGYTF. The CDR3 nucleotides read TGTGCCAGCAGCTTGGCCGAGATTGTGGGCTACACCTTC.

The genes are TRBV28 and TRBJ1-3; 9 bases are a match to TRBD1. The CDR3 is 15 amino acids. Trimming took 8 bases from V and 2 from J; bases not matched to a gene: 7. The germline V gene has CDR1 MDHEN and CDR2 SYDVKM. CDR3 residues: CASRRDRVPGNTIYF. CDR3 nucleotides: TGTGCCAGCCGCCGGGACAGGGTACCTGGAAACACCATATATTTT.

CDR3 region: CASSSGRWGYDTQYF. The CDR3 DNA follows: TGTGCCAGCAGTTCGGGACGTTGGGGATACGATACGCAGTATTTT. The chain is built from TRBV2 and TRBJ2-3, with D possibly called TRBD1 or TRBD2 (5 bases each). Germline lookup yields CDR1 SNHLY and CDR2 FYNNEI. There are 15 residues in the CDR3. The V end lost 5 bases, the J end lost 6 bases, and 18 bases lay between the germline ends.

The rearrangement joins TRBV7-9 to TRBJ2-1; TRBD1 aligns across 7 bases. CDR3 length equals 13 residues. V lost 1 base to trimming and J lost 9 bases; unmatched junction nucleotides: 3. The germline V gene encodes CDR1 SEHNR and CDR2 FQNEAQ (reference sequence). The DNA for the CDR3 is TGTGCCAGCAGCTTAGAACAGGGGAGTGAGCAGTTCTTC. Translation: CASSLEQGSEQFF.

This clone has more than one count but fewer than ten. The chain links TRBV10-3 to TRBJ2-3; D not certain. The CDR3 sequence is 11 residues long. Per the germline V gene, CDR1 is ENHRY and CDR2 is SYGVKD. The V end was cut by 4 bases, the J end by 4 bases, with 3 bases between. The CDR3 is CAISVADTQYF. The CDR3 DNA sequence: TGTGCCATCAGTGTGGCAGATACGCAGTATTTT.

The chain recombines TRBV4-2 with TRBJ2-2; 11 bases fit TRBD2. CDR3 length: 18 amino acids. In germline, CDR1 is LGHNA, CDR2 YNFKEQ. The V segment lost 0 bases and the J segment 0 bases; nucleotides outside the gene matches: 3. The CDR3 loop reads CASSQDTSGGTNTGELFF. In nucleotides, the CDR3 is TGTGCCAGCAGCCAAGATACTAGCGGGGGTACGAACACCGGGGAGCTGTTTTTT.

V is TRBV25-1 and J is TRBJ2-3; TRBD2 matches 8 bases. Germline CDR1 MGHDK, CDR2 SYGVNS. The trim removed 9 bases at V and 7 bases at J, leaving 9 bases unmatched. CDR3 length: 13 residues. CDR3 DNA sequence: TGTGCCAGTATGGGACTAGACAAGAATACGCAGTATTTT. This gives the protein CASMGLDKNTQYF. The full variable domain, its missing parts supplied by reference TRBV25-1 and TRBJ2-3, is EADIYQTPRYLVIGTGKKITLECSQTMGHDKMYWYQQDPGMELHLIHYSYGVNSTEKGDLSSESTVSRIRTEHFPLTLESARPSHTSQYLCASMGLDKNTQYFGPGTRLTVL.

The V call is TRBV7-2, the J call TRBJ1-5, with D possibly matching TRBD1 (6 bases). V lost 9 bases to trimming and J lost 7 bases, with 13 bases between them. This CDR3 is built from 12 residues. CDR1 and CDR2 from the germline V gene are SGHTA and FQGNSA. The CDR3 spells CASAGGHQPQHF. Written as DNA, the CDR3 is TGTGCCAGTGCTGGGGGGCACCAGCCCCAGCATTTT.

The chain links TRBV6-5 to TRBJ1-1; TRBD1 might be the D (5 bases). CDR3 length: 13 residues. The V end lost 5 bases, the J end lost 10 bases, and 17 bases lay between the germline ends. Germline CDR1 is MNHEY and CDR2 is SVGAGI. The CDR3: CASSTTGGSGAFF. The CDR3 nucleotides read TGTGCCAGCAGTACCACAGGAGGCAGCGGAGCTTTCTTT.

The chain couples TRBV6-1 to TRBJ2-5; D uncertain. The CDR3 contains 11 residues. Trimming shortened V by 4 bases and J by 5 bases, and 5 bases separated the two germline ends. Germline V gene sequence: CDR1 MNHNS, CDR2 SASEGT. CDR3 in DNA: TGTGCCAGCAGTGTACTGGAGACCCAGTACTTC. Amino acids: CASSVLETQYF.

This clone was observed a few times. This chain links TRBV30 with TRBJ2-2, with D perhaps TRBD2 (5 bases). Germline lookup yields CDR1 GTSNPN and CDR2 SVGIG (reference sequence). V lost 5 bases and J lost 7, with 20 bases in between. The CDR3 runs 15 residues. The CDR3 spells CAWGPPPSRGGELFF. In DNA form, the CDR3 reads TGTGCCTGGGGGCCACCCCCGTCTCGGGGCGGGGAGCTGTTTTTT.

This clone showed up many times. The chain joins TRBV19 to TRBJ2-3, with D unclear. V gave up 2 bases and J gave up 0 bases, with 9 bases separating them. Germline assignment: CDR1 LNHDA and CDR2 SQIVND (reference sequence). CDR3 length: 15 residues. The CDR3 loop is CASSINQYSTDTQYF. The CDR3 DNA reads TGTGCCAGTAGTATAAACCAATACAGCACAGATACGCAGTATTTT. Filled out from reference TRBV19 and TRBJ2-3, the complete variable domain reads DGGITQSPKYLFRKEGQNVTLSCEQNLNHDAMYWYRQDPGQGLRLIYYSQIVNDFQKGDIAEGYSVSREKKESFPLTVTSAQKNPTAFYLCASSINQYSTDTQYFGPGTRLTVL.

The chain carries TRBV30 and TRBJ1-5, with D possibly being TRBD1 (6 bases). Trimming stripped 1 base from V and 2 bases from J, with 9 bases between. The CDR3 sequence is 14 residues long. Germline V lookup: CDR1 GTSNPN, CDR2 SVGIG (reference sequence). The DNA for the CDR3 is TGTGCCTGGAGTGAGGGGGACGGCAATCAGCCCCAGCATTTT. It encodes CAWSEGDGNQPQHF.

The chain employs TRBV6-1 and TRBJ2-7; 9 bases align to TRBD1. After removal of 3 bases from V and 2 bases from J, the junction contained 8 bases not matched to a gene. Germline CDR1 MNHNS, CDR2 SASEGT. The CDR3 has 16 amino acids. The CDR3 DNA reads as TGTGCCAGCAGTGACTACCGGGACAGGGTGACCTACGAGCAGTACTTC. As protein: CASSDYRDRVTYEQYF.

The V gene is TRBV5-1, the J gene TRBJ2-5; D is possibly TRBD1 (6 bases). CDR3 length: 16 amino acids. The germline V gene encodes CDR1 SGHRS and CDR2 YFSETQ. The germline V and J ends were trimmed by 1 base and 2 bases, with 15 bases remaining between them. CDR3 sequence: CASSLPGTQLQETQYF. CDR3 coding DNA: TGCGCCAGCAGCTTGCCCGGGACACAGCTTCAAGAGACCCAGTACTTC.

As to this clone: Other DNA sequences in the same sample also yield this CDR3. The V call is TRBV18, the J call TRBJ1-1; possible D gene TRBD1, 5 bases. The CDR3 is 13 residues long. Germline-derived CDR1 and CDR2 are KGHSH and LQKENI. Deletions cut 3 bases from V and 0 bases from J, with 5 bases between. CDR3 residues: CASSPGVNTEAFF. In DNA form, the CDR3 reads TGTGCCAGCTCACCGGGGGTGAACACTGAAGCTTTCTTT.

In this sample, this clone turned up a few times. V gene TRBV7-5 combines with J gene TRBJ2-7; the DNA was not used to check the table's D call, TRBD2. TRBV7-5 is recorded as a pseudogene. This CDR3 is 15 amino acids long. The DNA for the CDR3 is TGTGCCAGAAGCACCCGGGGGGACTACGTCTACGAGCAGTACTTC. This sequence encodes CARSTRGDYVYEQYF.

V gene TRBV7-2 combines with J gene TRBJ2-7; 10 bases agree with TRBD1. CDR1 and CDR2 from the germline V gene are SGHTA and FQGNSA. With V trimmed by 3 bases and J by 6 bases, 8 bases remained unmatched. CDR3 length: 15 amino acids. In DNA, the CDR3 is TGTGCCAGCAGCTTCCGTGGGACAGGGGTAAGCGAGCAGTACTTC. Its translation: CASSFRGTGVSEQYF.

The chain has TRBV4-2 and TRBJ2-3; TRBD1 matches at 8 bases. V lost 0 bases to trimming and J lost 0 bases; unmatched junction nucleotides: 5. This CDR3 contains 17 residues. CDR1 and CDR2 from the germline V gene are LGHNA and YNFKEQ. For the CDR3, the DNA is TGTGCCAGCAGCCAAGATGCGGACAGGGTCAGCACAGATACGCAGTATTTT. As protein: CASSQDADRVSTDTQYF.

The CDR3 DNA sequence: TGCGCCAGCAGCCCCGACTGGGACCCCACTAGCTCCTACGAGCAGTACTTC. This gives the protein CASSPDWDPTSSYEQYF. This chain links TRBV4-1 with TRBJ2-7, with D perhaps given as TRBD1 or TRBD2 (5 bases each). Looked up from germline, CDR1 is MGHRA and CDR2 is YSYEKL. V was cut by 4 bases and J by 0 bases, with 19 bases left in between. The CDR3 consists of 17 residues.

The V gene is TRBV30, the J gene TRBJ1-1; no firm D call. Trimming pared 2 bases from V and 3 bases from J, leaving 10 bases between. Per germline, CDR1 GTSNPN and CDR2 SVGIG (reference sequence). The CDR3 is 13 amino acids. This CDR3 is CAWSLRAYTEAFF. The CDR3 DNA sequence: TGTGCCTGGAGTCTCCGGGCGTACACTGAAGCTTTCTTT.

This chain links TRBV5-6 with TRBJ2-3; D possibly corresponds to TRBD1 (6 bases). Trimming removed 0 bases from V and 2 bases from J, with 10 bases in between. Germline loops: CDR1 SGHDT, CDR2 YYEEEE. The CDR3 is made up of 15 amino acids. CDR3 sequence reads: CASSLGGQTTDTQYF. For the CDR3, the DNA is TGTGCCAGCAGCTTGGGGGGGCAGACCACAGATACGCAGTATTTT.

The rearrangement joins TRBV9 to TRBJ2-5, with 7 bases lining up with TRBD2. Germline CDR1 and CDR2: SGDLS and YYNGEE. The CDR3 contains 15 residues. The ends lost 3 bases at V and 6 bases at J; junction bases unmatched: 11. CDR3 protein: CASSASSSGRQTQYF. Here the CDR3 DNA reads TGTGCCAGCAGCGCATCCTCTAGCGGTCGTCAGACCCAGTACTTC.

As to this clone: This specimen includes other DNA sequences encoding the same CDR3. This chain connects TRBV6-5 to TRBJ1-2; D is ambiguous. Deletions cut 2 bases from V and 8 bases from J, with 6 bases between. Germline values: CDR1 MNHEY, CDR2 SVGAGI. This CDR3 spans 11 amino acids. Here the CDR3 DNA reads TGTGCCAGCAGTTACGCGGGCGGCTACACCTTC. Its translation is CASSYAGGYTF.

V usage is TRBV25-1 and J usage is TRBJ2-1, with 8 positions matching TRBD2. The trim removed 6 bases at V and 3 bases at J, leaving 7 bases unmatched. Germline V lookup: CDR1 MGHDK, CDR2 SYGVNS. The CDR3 spans 15 residues. CDR3 DNA sequence: TGTGCCAGCAGACCAGCGGGAGAAGACTACAATGAGCAGTTCTTC. Amino acids: CASRPAGEDYNEQFF.